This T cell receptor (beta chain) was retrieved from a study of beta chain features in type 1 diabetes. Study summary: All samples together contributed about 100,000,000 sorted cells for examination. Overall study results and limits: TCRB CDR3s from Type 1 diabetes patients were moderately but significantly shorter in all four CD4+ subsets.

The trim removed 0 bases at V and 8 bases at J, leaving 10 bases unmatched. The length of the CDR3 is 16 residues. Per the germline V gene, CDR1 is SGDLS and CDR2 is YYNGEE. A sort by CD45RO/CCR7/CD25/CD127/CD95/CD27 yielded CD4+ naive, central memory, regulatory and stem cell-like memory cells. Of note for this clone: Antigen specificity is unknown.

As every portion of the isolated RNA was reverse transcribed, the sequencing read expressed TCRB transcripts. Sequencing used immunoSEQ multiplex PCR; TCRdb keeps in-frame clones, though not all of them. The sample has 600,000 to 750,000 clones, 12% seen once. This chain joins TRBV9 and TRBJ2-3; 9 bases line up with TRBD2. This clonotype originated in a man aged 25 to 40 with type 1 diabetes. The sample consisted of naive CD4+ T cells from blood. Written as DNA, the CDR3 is TGTGCCAGCAGCGTAGTTGGTAGCGGGGGCATAGTTACGCAGTATTTT. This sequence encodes CASSVVGSGGIVTQYF. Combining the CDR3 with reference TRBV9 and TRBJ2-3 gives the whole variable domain DSGVTQTPKHLITATGQRVTLRCSPRSGDLSVYWYQQSLDQGLQFLIQYYNGEERAKGNILERFSAQQFPDLHSELNLSSLELGDSALYFCASSVVGSGGIVTQYFGPGTRLTVL.